One and the same sample provided the 18 T cell receptor beta chains below, sequenced in a study of T cell changes during pregnancy in multiple sclerosis. The table came from immunoSEQ multiplex PCR; TCRdb's copy has only in-frame clones and leaves some out. This table has tens of thousands of clones, about nine tenths appearing once. Sequencing was performed on PBMCs, taken in the first trimester of pregnancy. Source of these receptors: a female donor in good health, serving as a control in a pregnancy study. Some clones in this sample may be carry-over from other donors' samples.

The gene calls are TRBV5-1 and TRBJ2-2; a weak D match, TRBD1 (5 bases). Trimming removed 4 bases from V and 6 bases from J, with 16 bases in between. Looked up from germline, CDR1 is SGHRS and CDR2 is YFSETQ. This CDR3 has 15 residues. The CDR3 DNA reads as TGCGCCAGCAGCCCCCGGCAGGGCTGGCCCGGGGAGCTGTTTTTT. It encodes CASSPRQGWPGELFF.

This clone was counted a single time. J is TRBJ1-6 and V is TRBV4-1; D gene ambiguous. The ends were cut back, 3 bases at V and 1 base at J, with 10 bases in the middle. The CDR3 spans 16 residues. Germline V gene sequence: CDR1 MGHRA, CDR2 YSYEKL. For the CDR3, the DNA is TGCGCCAGCAGCCATACCGAGTCATCCTATAATTCACCCCTCCACTTT. Amino acid sequence: CASSHTESSYNSPLHF.

This chain uses TRBV5-1 with TRBJ2-3; 7 positions match TRBD1. Germline V gives CDR1 SGHRS, CDR2 YFSETQ. The CDR3 extends over 16 amino acids. V was pared by 4 bases and J by 0 bases, with 8 bases of the junction left unmatched. CDR3 in DNA: TGCGCCAGCAGCCAGGGGGTTAAAACTAGCACAGATACGCAGTATTTT. Translated, it gives CASSQGVKTSTDTQYF.

The count of this clone is one. V gene TRBV10-1 combines with J gene TRBJ2-1; 9 nucleotides match TRBD2. Germline CDR1 WNHNN, CDR2 SYGVQD (reference sequence). CDR3 size: 15 residues. Unmatched junction bases numbered 2, after V lost 4 bases and J lost 1 base. CDR3 sequence reads: CASSALAGSYNEQFF. The CDR3 nucleotides read TGCGCCAGCAGTGCTCTAGCGGGGTCCTACAATGAGCAGTTCTTC.

V gene TRBV28 combines with J gene TRBJ1-1; 7 bases align to TRBD1. In germline, CDR1 is MDHEN, CDR2 SYDVKM. V trimming: 5 bases; J trimming: 6 bases; junction bases outside the gene matches: 6. CDR3 length equals 13 residues. The DNA for the CDR3 is TGTGCCAGCAGTGGTCAGGGGGTGTCTGAAGCTTTCTTT. Protein sequence: CASSGQGVSEAFF.

V usage is TRBV18 and J usage is TRBJ1-1; D not certain. In germline, CDR1 is KGHSH, CDR2 LQKENI. The CDR3 covers 13 residues. V was shortened by 2 bases and J by 2 bases, with 6 bases between the two germline ends. The CDR3 sequence: CASSPNTNTEAFF. DNA of the CDR3: TGTGCCAGCTCACCAAACACCAACACTGAAGCTTTCTTT.

This chain joins TRBV5-1 and TRBJ2-3; TRBD2 might be the D (10 bases). Germline CDR1 is SGHRS and CDR2 is YFSETQ. V lost 3 bases, J lost 3 bases, and 29 bases lay in between. This CDR3 comprises 20 residues. For the CDR3, the DNA is TGCGCCAGCAGCTGGGGGGGACAGGGCCTAGCGGGGGCCCTGACAGATACGCAGTATTTT. Protein product: CASSWGGQGLAGALTDTQYF.

CDR3 residues: CASSLGRGPANEKLFF. The CDR3 DNA is TGTGCCAGCAGCTTAGGAAGGGGCCCGGCTAATGAAAAACTGTTTTTT. The chain employs TRBV7-8 and TRBJ1-4, with a tentative D call TRBD1 (5 bases). Germline V gene data show CDR1 as SGHVS and CDR2 as FQNEAQ. V lost 1 base and J 3 bases, leaving 12 bases between the germline ends. The CDR3 has 16 amino acids.

This clone was recorded only once. The rearrangement joins TRBV2 to TRBJ1-2; D perhaps matches TRBD1 (6 bases). Germline V gives CDR1 SNHLY, CDR2 FYNNEI. CDR3 size: 17 residues. Trimming pared 2 bases from V and 6 bases from J, leaving 22 bases between. The CDR3 protein is CASSEWGGWEGGNGYTF. The CDR3 DNA reads TGTGCCAGCAGTGAATGGGGGGGTTGGGAGGGGGGTAATGGCTACACCTTC.

The CDR3 DNA follows: TGTGCCAGCAGCTCCGGGACAGGGGTTGGTTTTGGTGGCTACACCTTC. It codes for CASSSGTGVGFGGYTF. The gene calls are TRBV7-2 and TRBJ1-2, with 10 bases matching TRBD1. V was clipped by 4 bases and J by 7 bases; unmatched bases: 12. Germline CDR1 is SGHTA and CDR2 is FQGNSA. This CDR3 comprises 16 residues.

V and J are TRBV30 and TRBJ2-7; 14 nucleotides line up with TRBD2. The CDR3 is 14 residues long. The V gene's germline CDR1 is GTSNPN and CDR2 SVGIG (reference sequence). V trimming: 2 bases; J trimming: 6 bases; junction bases outside the gene matches: 3. CDR3 sequence (DNA): TGTGCCTGGAGTCCGGGACTAGCGGGAGTCGAGCAGTACTTC. This translates into CAWSPGLAGVEQYF.

The chain carries TRBV28 and TRBJ2-1, with 9 bases aligning to TRBD2. Losses at the gene ends were 1 base for V and 9 bases for J; bases not matched to a gene: 7. CDR1 and CDR2 from the germline V gene are MDHEN and SYDVKM. The CDR3 is 15 residues long. The CDR3 loop reads CASSLSVAGVGEQFF. The CDR3 DNA sequence: TGTGCCAGCAGTTTATCGGTAGCGGGAGTAGGTGAGCAGTTCTTC.

This clone has a handful of counts. V is TRBV14 and J is TRBJ1-6; the D gene is possibly TRBD1 (5 bases). V lost 4 bases, J lost 10 bases, and 20 bases lay in between. CDR1 is SGHDN and CDR2 is FVKESK in the germline V gene. The CDR3 loop spans 16 amino acids. Here the CDR3 reads CASSRGGRVERSPLHF. CDR3 DNA sequence: TGTGCCAGCAGCCGAGGCGGCAGGGTAGAGAGGTCACCCCTCCACTTT.

This clone was detected only once. The chain has TRBV9 and TRBJ1-6, with D possibly matching TRBD1 (6 bases). The germline gives CDR1 SGDLS, CDR2 YYNGEE. V lost 0 bases, J lost 10 bases, and 11 bases lay in between. This CDR3 is 14 amino acids long. CDR3 protein: CASSVEQGGSPLHF. The DNA of the CDR3 is TGTGCCAGCAGCGTAGAACAGGGAGGGTCACCCCTCCACTTT.

The chain recombines TRBV6-4 with TRBJ1-5; a weak D match, TRBD1 (6 bases). Germline values: CDR1 MRHNA, CDR2 SNTAGT. This CDR3 is 15 amino acids long. Trimming removed 6 bases from V and 6 bases from J, with 18 bases in between. In nucleotides, the CDR3 is TGTGCCAGCAGGAACAGGGCGGAATGGCGTCAGCCCCAGCATTTT. This sequence encodes CASRNRAEWRQPQHF.

This clone was recorded once. V usage is TRBV28 and J usage is TRBJ1-1; possibly TRBD1 for D (6 bases). The length of the CDR3 is 14 residues. The V end lost 6 bases, the J end lost 4 bases, and 15 bases lay between the germline ends. CDR1 and CDR2 (germline): MDHEN, SYDVKM. This chain's CDR3 is CASSSRGRGTEAFF. The CDR3 DNA is TGTGCCAGCAGCTCCAGGGGCAGGGGCACTGAAGCTTTCTTT.

The gene calls are TRBV11-3 and TRBJ2-1; the match to TRBD1 covers 7 bases. The length of the CDR3 is 15 residues. The V segment lost 1 base and the J segment 8 bases; nucleotides outside the gene matches: 8. Germline lookup yields CDR1 SGHNT and CDR2 YENEEA. CDR3 loop: CASSLGGGESDEQFF. The CDR3 nucleotides are TGTGCCAGCAGCTTAGGAGGGGGCGAGAGCGATGAGCAGTTCTTC. The full variable domain, rest sourced from reference TRBV11-3 and TRBJ2-1, is EAGVVQSPRYKIIEKKQPVAFWCNPISGHNTLYWYLQNLGQGPELLIRYENEEAVDDSQLPKDRFSAERLKGVDSTLKIQPAELGDSAVYLCASSLGGGESDEQFFGPGTRLTVL.

This chain connects TRBV7-3 to TRBJ2-3; D is possibly TRBD1 (8 bases). CDR1 and CDR2 from the germline V gene are SGHTA and FQGTGA. The CDR3 covers 13 residues. Trimming cost V 5 bases and J 14 bases, with 20 bases left between them. The CDR3 bases are TGTGCCAGCAGCACGAACAGGGGGGGTATCGGGTATTTT. The encoded protein is CASSTNRGGIGYF.